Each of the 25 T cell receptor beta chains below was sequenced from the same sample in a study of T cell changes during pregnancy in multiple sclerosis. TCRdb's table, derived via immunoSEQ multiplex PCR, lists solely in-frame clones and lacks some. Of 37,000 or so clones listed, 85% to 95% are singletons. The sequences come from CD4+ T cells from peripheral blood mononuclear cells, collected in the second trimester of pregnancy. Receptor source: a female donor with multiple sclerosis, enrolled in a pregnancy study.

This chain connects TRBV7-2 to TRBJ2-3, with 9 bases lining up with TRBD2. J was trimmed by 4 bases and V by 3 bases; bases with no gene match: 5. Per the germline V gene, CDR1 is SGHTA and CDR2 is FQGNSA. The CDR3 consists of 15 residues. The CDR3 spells CASSLGAGGSDTQYF. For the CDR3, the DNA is TGTGCCAGCAGCTTGGGAGCGGGAGGCTCAGATACGCAGTATTTT.

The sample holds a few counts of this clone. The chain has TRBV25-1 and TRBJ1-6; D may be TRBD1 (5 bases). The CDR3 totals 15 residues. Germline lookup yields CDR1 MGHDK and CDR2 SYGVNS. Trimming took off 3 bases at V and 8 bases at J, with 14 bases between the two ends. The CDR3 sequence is CASSDSQGNHSPLHF. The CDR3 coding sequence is TGTGCCAGCAGTGATTCCCAGGGAAACCATTCACCCCTCCACTTT.

DNA of the CDR3: TGTGCCAGCAGTGAAGCGACAGGGAGGTTTGAGACCCAGTACTTC. Translating gives CASSEATGRFETQYF. V gene TRBV2 combines with J gene TRBJ2-5; TRBD1 is a possible D gene (7 bases). V lost 0 bases and J lost 5, with 13 bases in between. There are 15 residues in the CDR3. The germline V gene has CDR1 SNHLY and CDR2 FYNNEI. Full variable domain (rest looked up from reference TRBV2 and TRBJ2-5): EPEVTQTPSHQVTQMGQEVILRCVPISNHLYFYWYRQILGQKVEFLVSFYNNEISEKSEIFDDQFSVERPDGSNFTLKIRSTKLEDSAMYFCASSEATGRFETQYFGPGTRLLVL.

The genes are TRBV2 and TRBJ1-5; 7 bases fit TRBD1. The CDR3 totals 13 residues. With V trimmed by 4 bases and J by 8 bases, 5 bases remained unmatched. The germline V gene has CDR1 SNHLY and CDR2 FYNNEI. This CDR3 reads CASSVGGVKPQHF. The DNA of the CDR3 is TGTGCCAGCAGTGTAGGGGGCGTGAAGCCCCAGCATTTT.

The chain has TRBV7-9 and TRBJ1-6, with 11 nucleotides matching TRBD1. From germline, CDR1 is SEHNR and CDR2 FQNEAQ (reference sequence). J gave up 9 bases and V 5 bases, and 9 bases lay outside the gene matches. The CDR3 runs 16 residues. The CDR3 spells CASSTDRGPGASPLHF. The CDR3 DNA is TGTGCCAGCAGCACGGACAGGGGGCCTGGGGCTTCACCCCTCCACTTT.

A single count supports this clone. The CDR3 loop is CASSPGTTNEQFF. The CDR3, as DNA: TGCGCCAGCAGCCCCGGGACTACCAATGAGCAGTTCTTC. This chain uses TRBV4-3 with TRBJ2-1; 7 bases align to TRBD2. J was trimmed by 6 bases and V by 4 bases; bases with no gene match: 3. This CDR3 spans 13 amino acids. The germline V gene encodes CDR1 LGHNA and CDR2 YSLEER.

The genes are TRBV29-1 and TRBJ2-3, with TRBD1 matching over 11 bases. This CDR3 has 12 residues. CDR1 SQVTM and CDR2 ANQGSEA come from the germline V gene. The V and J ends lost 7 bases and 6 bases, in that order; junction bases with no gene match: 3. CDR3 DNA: TGCAGCGCGGACAGGGGGCGGGATACGCAGTATTTT. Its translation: CSADRGRDTQYF.

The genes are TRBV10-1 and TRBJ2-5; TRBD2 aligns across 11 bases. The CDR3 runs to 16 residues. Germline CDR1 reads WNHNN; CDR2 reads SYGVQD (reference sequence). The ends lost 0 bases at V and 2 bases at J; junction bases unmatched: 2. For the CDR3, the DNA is TGCGCCAGCAGTGAGTCTTTAGCGGGAGGGCAAGAGACCCAGTACTTC. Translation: CASSESLAGGQETQYF.

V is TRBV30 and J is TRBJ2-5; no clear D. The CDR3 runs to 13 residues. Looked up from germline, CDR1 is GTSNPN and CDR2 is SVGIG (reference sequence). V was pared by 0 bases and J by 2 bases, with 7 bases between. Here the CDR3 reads CAWSVRSQETQYF. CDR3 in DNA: TGTGCCTGGAGTGTACGGTCGCAAGAGACCCAGTACTTC.

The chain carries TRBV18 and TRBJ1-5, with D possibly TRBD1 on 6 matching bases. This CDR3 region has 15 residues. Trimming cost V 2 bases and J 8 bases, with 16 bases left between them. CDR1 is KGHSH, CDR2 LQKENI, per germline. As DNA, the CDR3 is TGTGCCAGCTCACCAGCAGTACAGGGTACGGAGCCCCAGCATTTT. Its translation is CASSPAVQGTEPQHF. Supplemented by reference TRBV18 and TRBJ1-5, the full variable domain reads NAGVMQNPRHLVRRRGQEARLRCSPMKGHSHVYWYRQLPEEGLKFMVYLQKENIIDESGMPKERFSAEFPKEGPSILRIQQVVRGDSAAYFCASSPAVQGTEPQHFGDGTRLSIL.

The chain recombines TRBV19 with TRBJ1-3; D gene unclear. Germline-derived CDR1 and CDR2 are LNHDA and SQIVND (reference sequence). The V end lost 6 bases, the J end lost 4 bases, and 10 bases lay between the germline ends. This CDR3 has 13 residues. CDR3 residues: CASSDSGGNTIYF. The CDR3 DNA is TGTGCCAGTAGCGATTCGGGGGGAAACACCATATATTTT.

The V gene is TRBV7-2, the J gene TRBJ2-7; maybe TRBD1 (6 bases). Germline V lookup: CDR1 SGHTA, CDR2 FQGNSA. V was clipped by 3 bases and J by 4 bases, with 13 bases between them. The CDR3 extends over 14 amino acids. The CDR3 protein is CASSFQGYSYEQYF. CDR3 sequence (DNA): TGTGCCAGCAGCTTTCAGGGGTATTCTTACGAGCAGTACTTC.

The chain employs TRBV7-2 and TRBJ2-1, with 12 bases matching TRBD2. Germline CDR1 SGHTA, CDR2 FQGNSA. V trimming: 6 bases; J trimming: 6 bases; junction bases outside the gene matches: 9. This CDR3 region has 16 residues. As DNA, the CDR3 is TGTGCCAGCAGTTGGACCGGGACTAGCGGGCCCAATGAGCAGTTCTTC. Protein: CASSWTGTSGPNEQFF.

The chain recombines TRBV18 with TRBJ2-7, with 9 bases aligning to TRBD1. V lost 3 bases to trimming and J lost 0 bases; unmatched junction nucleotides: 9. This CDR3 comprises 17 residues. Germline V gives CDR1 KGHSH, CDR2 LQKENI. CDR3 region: CASSPFDGQGSSYEQYF. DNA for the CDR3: TGTGCCAGCTCACCTTTCGATGGACAGGGGAGCTCCTACGAGCAGTACTTC. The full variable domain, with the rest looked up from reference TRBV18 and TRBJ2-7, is NAGVMQNPRHLVRRRGQEARLRCSPMKGHSHVYWYRQLPEEGLKFMVYLQKENIIDESGMPKERFSAEFPKEGPSILRIQQVVRGDSAAYFCASSPFDGQGSSYEQYFGPGTRLTVT.

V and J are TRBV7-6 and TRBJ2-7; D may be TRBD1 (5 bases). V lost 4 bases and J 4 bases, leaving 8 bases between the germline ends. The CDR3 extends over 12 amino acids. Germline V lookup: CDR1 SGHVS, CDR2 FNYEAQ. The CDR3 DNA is TGTGCCAGCAGCTCTCAGGGATACGAGCAGTACTTC. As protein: CASSSQGYEQYF.

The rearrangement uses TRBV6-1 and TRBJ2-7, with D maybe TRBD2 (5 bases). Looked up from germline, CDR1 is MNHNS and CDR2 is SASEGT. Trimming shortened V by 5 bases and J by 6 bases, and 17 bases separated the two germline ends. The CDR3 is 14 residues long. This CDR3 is CASSRRTFPSEQYF. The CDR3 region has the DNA TGTGCCAGCAGTCGACGGACTTTCCCGAGCGAGCAGTACTTC.

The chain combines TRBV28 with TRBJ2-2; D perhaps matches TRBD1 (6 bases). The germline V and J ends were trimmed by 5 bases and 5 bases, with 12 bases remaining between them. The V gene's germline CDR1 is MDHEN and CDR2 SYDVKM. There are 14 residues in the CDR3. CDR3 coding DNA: TGTGCCAGCAGTGCCAGCAGGGGAACCGGGGAGCTGTTTTTT. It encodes CASSASRGTGELFF.

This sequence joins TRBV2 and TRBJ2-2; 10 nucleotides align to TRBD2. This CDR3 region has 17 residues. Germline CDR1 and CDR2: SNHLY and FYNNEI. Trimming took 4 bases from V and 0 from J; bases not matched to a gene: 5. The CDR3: CASSGASGGPNTGELFF. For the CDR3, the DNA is TGTGCCAGCAGTGGTGCTAGCGGGGGTCCGAACACCGGGGAGCTGTTTTTT.

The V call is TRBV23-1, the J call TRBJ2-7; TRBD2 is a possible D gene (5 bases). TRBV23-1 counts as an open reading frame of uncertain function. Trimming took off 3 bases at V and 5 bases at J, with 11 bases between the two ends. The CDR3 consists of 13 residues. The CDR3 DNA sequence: TGCGCCAGCAGTCACGAGGGAAGGGACGAGCAGTACTTC. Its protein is CASSHEGRDEQYF.

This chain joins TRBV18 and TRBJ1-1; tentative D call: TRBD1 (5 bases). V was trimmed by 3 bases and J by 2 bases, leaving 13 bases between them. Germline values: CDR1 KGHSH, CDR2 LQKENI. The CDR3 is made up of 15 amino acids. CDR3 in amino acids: CASSPRAGPNTEAFF. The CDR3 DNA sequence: TGTGCCAGCTCACCTAGGGCAGGGCCCAACACTGAAGCTTTCTTT.

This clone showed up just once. The CDR3 protein is CASSLAGGPNEKLFF. The CDR3 nucleotides are TGCGCCAGCAGCTTGGCCGGGGGACCTAATGAAAAACTGTTTTTT. The chain employs TRBV5-1 and TRBJ1-4; weak D call: TRBD1 (5 bases). The CDR3 is 15 residues long. V was pared by 0 bases and J by 3 bases, with 9 bases between. CDR1 and CDR2 from the germline V gene are SGHRS and YFSETQ. Variable domain in full (rest from reference TRBV5-1 and TRBJ1-4): KAGVTQTPRYLIKTRGQQVTLSCSPISGHRSVSWYQQTPGQGLQFLFEYFSETQRNKGNFPGRFSGRQFSNSRSEMNVSTLELGDSALYLCASSLAGGPNEKLFFGSGTQLSVL.

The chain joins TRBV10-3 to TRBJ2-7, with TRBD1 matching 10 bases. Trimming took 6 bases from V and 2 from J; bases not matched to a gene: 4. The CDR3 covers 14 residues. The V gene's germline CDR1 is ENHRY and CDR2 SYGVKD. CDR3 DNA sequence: TGTGCCATCAGGGGGACAGGGGACCCCTACGAGCAGTACTTC. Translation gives CAIRGTGDPYEQYF.

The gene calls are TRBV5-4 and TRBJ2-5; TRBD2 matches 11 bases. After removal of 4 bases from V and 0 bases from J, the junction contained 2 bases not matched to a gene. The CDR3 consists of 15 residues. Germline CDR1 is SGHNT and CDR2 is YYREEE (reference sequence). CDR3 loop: CASSRTSGYQETQYF. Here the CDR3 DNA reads TGTGCCAGCAGCAGGACTAGCGGGTACCAAGAGACCCAGTACTTC.

The DNA of the CDR3 is TGTGCCAGCAGAGAGGGACAGGGAAGAGGATACATTCAGTACTTC. Its protein is CASREGQGRGYIQYF. This chain uses TRBV6-5 with TRBJ2-4, with TRBD1 matching over 9 bases. The length of the CDR3 is 15 residues. Germline V gene data show CDR1 as MNHEY and CDR2 as SVGAGI. J gave up 8 bases and V 6 bases, and 11 bases lay outside the gene matches.

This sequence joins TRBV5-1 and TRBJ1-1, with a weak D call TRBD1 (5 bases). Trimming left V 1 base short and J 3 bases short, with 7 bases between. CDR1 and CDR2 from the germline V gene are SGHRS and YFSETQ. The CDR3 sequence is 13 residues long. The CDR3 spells CASSLSRDTEAFF. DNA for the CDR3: TGCGCCAGCAGCTTGAGCAGGGACACTGAAGCTTTCTTT.